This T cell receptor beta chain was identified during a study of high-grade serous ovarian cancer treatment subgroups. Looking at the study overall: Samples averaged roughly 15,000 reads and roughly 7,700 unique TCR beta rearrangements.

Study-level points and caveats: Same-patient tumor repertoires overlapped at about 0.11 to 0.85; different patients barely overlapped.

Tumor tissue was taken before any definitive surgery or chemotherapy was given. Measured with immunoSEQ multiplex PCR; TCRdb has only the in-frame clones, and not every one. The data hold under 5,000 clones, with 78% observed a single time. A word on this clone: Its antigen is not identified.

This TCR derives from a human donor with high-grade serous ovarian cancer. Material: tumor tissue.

The CDR3 sequence: CASSDGSEYGYTF. Written as DNA, the CDR3 is TGTGCCAGCAGTGATGGAAGCGAGTATGGCTACACCTTC. This rearrangement joins TRBV25-1 to TRBJ1-2, with D hard to call. The germline CDR1 and CDR2 sequences are MGHDK and SYGVNS. V was pared by 3 bases and J by 5 bases, with 10 bases between. CDR3 length: 13 residues.